The sequence of this TCR beta chain was determined in a study of cytomegalovirus exposure and HLA in healthy donors. PCR employed 60 Vbeta and 13 Jbeta primers. Method: immunoSEQ multiplex PCR; TCRdb's copy keeps in-frame clones and lacks some. The repertoire holds under 200,000 clones, with roughly 77% as singletons. Study observations and caveats: A later analysis reportedly found fewer N-insertions in an Asian-associated ancestry cluster than the roughly 700-donor mean. Available immune exposure information covered CMV serostatus only.

On this clone: The antigen is not known.

Per germline, CDR1 MDHEN and CDR2 SYDVKM. The CDR3 consists of 12 residues. V lost 7 bases and J lost 5; bases outside the gene matches: 3. The receptor comes from a male donor in good health and CMV-seronegative. Source material: PBMCs. The rearrangement links TRBV28 to TRBJ1-2, with TRBD1 matching over 8 bases. The CDR3 is CASTDRAYGYTF. CDR3 nucleotides: TGTGCCAGCACGGACAGGGCTTATGGCTACACCTTC.